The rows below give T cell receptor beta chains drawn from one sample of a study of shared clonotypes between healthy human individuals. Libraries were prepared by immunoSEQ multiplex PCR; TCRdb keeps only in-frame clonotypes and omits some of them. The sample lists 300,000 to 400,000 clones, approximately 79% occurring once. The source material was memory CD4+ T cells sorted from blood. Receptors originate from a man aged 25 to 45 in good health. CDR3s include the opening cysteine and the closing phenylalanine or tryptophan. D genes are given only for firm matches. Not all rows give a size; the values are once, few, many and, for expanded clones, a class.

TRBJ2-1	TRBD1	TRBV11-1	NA	CASTPRGTGRNNEQFF	TGTGCCAGCACCCCGCGGGGGACAGGGCGTAACAATGAGCAGTTCTTC
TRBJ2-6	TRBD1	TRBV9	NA	CASSDPGTGTPSGANVLTF	TGTGCCAGCAGCGATCCCGGGACAGGGACCCCCTCTGGGGCCAACGTCCTGACTTTC
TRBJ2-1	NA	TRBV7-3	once	CASSLEHGLGNEQFF	TGTGCCAGCAGCTTAGAGCACGGATTGGGGAATGAGCAGTTCTTC
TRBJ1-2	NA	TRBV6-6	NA	CASSYDMNYGYTF	TGTGCCAGCAGTTACGACATGAACTATGGCTACACCTTC
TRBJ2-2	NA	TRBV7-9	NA	CASSLAGELFF	TGTGCCAGCAGCTTAGCCGGGGAGCTGTTTTTT
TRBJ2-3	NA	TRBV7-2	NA	CASSLSRGTDTQYF	TGTGCCAGCAGCTTGAGCAGGGGCACAGATACGCAGTATTTT
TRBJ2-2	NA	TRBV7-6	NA	CASSWVQGGTGELFF	TGTGCCAGCAGCTGGGTACAAGGGGGTACCGGGGAGCTGTTTTTT
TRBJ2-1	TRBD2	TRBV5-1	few	CASSSGGGSGHYNEQFF	TGCGCCAGCAGCTCGGGGGGAGGAAGCGGCCATTACAATGAGCAGTTCTTC
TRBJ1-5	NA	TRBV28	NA	CASSAGGGNQPQHF	TGTGCCAGCAGTGCCGGGGGGGGCAATCAGCCCCAGCATTTT
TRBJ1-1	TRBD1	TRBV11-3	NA	CASSLSGQMNTEAFF	TGTGCCAGCAGCTTATCGGGACAGATGAACACTGAAGCTTTCTTT
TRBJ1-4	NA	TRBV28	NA	CASSFWANEKLFF	TGTGCCAGCAGTTTCTGGGCTAATGAAAAACTGTTTTTT
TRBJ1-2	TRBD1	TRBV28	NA	CASSFQGTGDGYTF	TGTGCCAGCAGTTTTCAGGGGACAGGCGACGGCTACACCTTC
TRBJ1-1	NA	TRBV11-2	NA	CASSLWGGANTEAFF	TGTGCCAGCAGCCTCTGGGGGGGAGCGAACACTGAAGCTTTCTTT
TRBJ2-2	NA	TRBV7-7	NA	CASSTANTGELFF	TGTGCTAGCAGTACAGCGAACACCGGGGAGCTGTTTTTT
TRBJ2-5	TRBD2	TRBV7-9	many	CASSLTSVQETQYF	TGTGCCAGCAGCCTGACTAGCGTCCAAGAGACCCAGTACTTC
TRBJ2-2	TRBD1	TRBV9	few	CASSMGQVTGELFF	TGTGCCAGCAGTATGGGACAGGTCACCGGGGAGCTGTTTTTT
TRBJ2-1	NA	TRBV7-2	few	CASSRSSGGANEQFF	TGTGCCAGCAGCCGCTCGTCCGGCGGAGCCAATGAGCAGTTCTTC
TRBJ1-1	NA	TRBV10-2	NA	CASSEPLRGVGTEAFF	TGCGCCAGCAGTGAGCCCCTTAGGGGTGTGGGCACTGAAGCTTTCTTT
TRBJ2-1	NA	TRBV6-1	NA	CASMMAYKFF	TGTGCCAGCATGATGGCCTACAAGTTCTTC
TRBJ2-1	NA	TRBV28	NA	CASTLDPFYNEQFF	TGTGCCAGCACTTTGGATCCATTCTACAATGAGCAGTTCTTC
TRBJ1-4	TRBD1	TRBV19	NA	CASSPTGGLGTNEKLFF	TGTGCCAGTAGTCCGACAGGGGGCCTAGGAACTAATGAAAAACTGTTTTTT
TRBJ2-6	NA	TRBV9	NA	CASSVGHTNSGANVLTF	TGTGCCAGCAGCGTAGGGCACACTAACTCTGGGGCCAACGTCCTGACTTTC
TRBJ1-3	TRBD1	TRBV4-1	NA	CASSQLNPGQVISGNTIYF	TGCGCCAGCAGCCAACTCAATCCGGGACAGGTGATTTCTGGAAACACCATATATTTT
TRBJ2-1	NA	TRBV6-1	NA	CASSPDRLKQFF	TGTGCCAGCAGTCCCGACAGGCTCAAGCAGTTCTTC
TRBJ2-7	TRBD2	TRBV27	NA	CASSFRLAGGVEQYF	TGTGCCAGCAGTTTTAGGCTAGCGGGAGGAGTCGAGCAGTACTTC
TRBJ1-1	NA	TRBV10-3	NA	CAVGGRVNTEAFF	TGTGCCGTTGGGGGAAGGGTCAACACTGAAGCTTTCTTT
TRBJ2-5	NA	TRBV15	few	CATGLNLAETQYF	TGTGCCACCGGGCTAAACCTTGCCGAGACCCAGTACTTC
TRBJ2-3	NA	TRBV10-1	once	CASSESSTDTQYF	TGCGCCAGCAGTGAGTCGAGCACAGATACGCAGTATTTT
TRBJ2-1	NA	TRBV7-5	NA	CVRSLCLAEYSRNEQFF	TGTGTCAGAAGCTTATGCCTAGCTGAATATTCCCGCAATGAGCAGTTCTTC
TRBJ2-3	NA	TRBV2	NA	CASRMTSTDTQYF	TGTGCCAGCAGGATGACTAGCACAGATACGCAGTATTTT
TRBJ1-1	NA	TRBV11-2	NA	CASSSGNAPPQDAFF	TGTGCCAGCAGCTCGGGAAATGCACCGCCCCAGGACGCTTTCTTT
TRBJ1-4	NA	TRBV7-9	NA	CASSITSRANEKLFF	TGTGCCAGCAGCATAACCTCCAGGGCTAATGAAAAACTGTTTTTT
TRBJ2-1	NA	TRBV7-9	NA	CASSPRVGSYNEQFF	TGTGCCAGCAGCCCTAGAGTAGGCTCCTACAATGAGCAGTTCTTC
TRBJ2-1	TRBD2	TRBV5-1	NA	CASSLSGRAANEQFF	TGCGCCAGCAGCCTTAGCGGGAGGGCCGCCAATGAGCAGTTCTTC
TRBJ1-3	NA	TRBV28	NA	CASSLAERQYSGNTIYF	TGTGCCAGCAGTTTAGCCGAGAGACAGTACTCTGGAAACACCATATATTTT
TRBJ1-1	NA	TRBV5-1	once	CASSRSTGINEAFF	TGCGCCAGCAGCCGATCGACAGGAATAAATGAAGCTTTCTTT
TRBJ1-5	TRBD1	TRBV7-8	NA	CASSLALTGRKQPQHF	TGTGCCAGCAGCTTAGCTTTGACAGGGAGAAAGCAGCCCCAGCATTTT
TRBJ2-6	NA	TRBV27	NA	CASRGLSGANVLTF	TGTGCCAGCAGGGGCTTGTCTGGGGCCAACGTCCTGACTTTC
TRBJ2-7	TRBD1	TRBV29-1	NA	CSYGQGALSEQYF	TGCAGCTATGGACAGGGGGCTCTTTCCGAGCAGTACTTC
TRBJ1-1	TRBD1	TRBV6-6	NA	CASIPRRDRVTEAFF	TGTGCCAGCATCCCCCGGAGGGACAGGGTGACGGAAGCTTTCTTT
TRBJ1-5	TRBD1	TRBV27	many	CASTQRGGGSNQPQHF	TGTGCCAGCACCCAACGGGGAGGGGGCAGCAATCAGCCCCAGCATTTT
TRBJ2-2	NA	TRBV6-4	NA	CASSDSGAGELFF	TGTGCCAGCAGTGACTCGGGGGCCGGGGAGCTGTTTTTT
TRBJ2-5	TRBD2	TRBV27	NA	CASTRTSGIGETQYF	TGTGCCAGCACTCGGACTAGCGGGATTGGAGAGACCCAGTACTTC
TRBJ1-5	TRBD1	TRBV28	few	CASRRQGQDQPQHF	TGTGCCAGCAGGAGACAGGGGCAGGATCAGCCCCAGCATTTT
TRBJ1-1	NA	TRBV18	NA	CASSPRLRGDNTEAFF	TGTGCCAGCTCACCACGCTTAAGGGGAGACAACACTGAAGCTTTCTTT
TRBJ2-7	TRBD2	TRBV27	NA	CASSWRAGGSYEQYF	TGTGCCAGCAGTTGGAGAGCGGGAGGGTCGTACGAGCAGTACTTC
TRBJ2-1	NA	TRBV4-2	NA	CASSQEWALANEQFF	TGTGCCAGCAGCCAAGAATGGGCACTAGCAAATGAGCAGTTCTTC
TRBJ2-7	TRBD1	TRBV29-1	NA	CSVSTVPGQVFEQYF	TGCAGCGTTTCCACCGTACCGGGACAGGTCTTCGAGCAGTACTTC
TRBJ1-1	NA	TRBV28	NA	CASTGVGGDTEAFF	TGTGCCAGCACTGGAGTCGGCGGAGACACTGAAGCTTTCTTT
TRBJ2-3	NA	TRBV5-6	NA	CASSSGPGSTDTQYF	TGTGCCAGCAGCTCGGGACCGGGTAGCACAGATACGCAGTATTTT
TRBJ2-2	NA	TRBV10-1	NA	CASSVVNTGELFF	TGCGCCAGCAGTGTGGTGAACACCGGGGAGCTGTTTTTT
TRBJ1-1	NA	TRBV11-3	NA	CASSPGARKAEAFF	TGTGCCAGCAGCCCGGGGGCGCGAAAGGCTGAAGCTTTCTTT